Included here is one T cell receptor (beta chain) sequence, with context. Its antigen is as yet unknown. This specimen includes other DNA sequences encoding the same CDR3. This table comes from immunoSEQ multiplex PCR, and its TCRdb copy is limited to in-frame clones, with some not included. The sample shows about 330,000 clones, about nine tenths of them seen only once. This entry comes from a study of cytomegalovirus exposure and HLA in healthy donors. Study observations and caveats: Overall, around 150 TCR beta chains were annotated as cytomegalovirus-associated. Diagnosis of cytomegalovirus status made by the classifier reportedly showed high specificity and sensitivity.

CDR3 size: 13 residues. V lost 6 bases and J lost 6, with 12 bases in between. Germline assignment: CDR1 MNHEY and CDR2 SMNVEV (reference sequence). The sample was PBMCs. The sequence was obtained from a woman aged 18-29 years in good health and CMV-seronegative. The chain links TRBV27 to TRBJ1-5; tentative D call: TRBD1 (6 bases). The CDR3 spells CASSLTGSQPQHF. The CDR3 bases are TGTGCCAGCAGCCTCACAGGGTCTCAGCCCCAGCATTTT.